This T cell receptor beta chain was documented in a study of blood T cell repertoires in COVID-19. At the level of the study: Sites in the United States, Italy and Spain provided acute and convalescent COVID-19 samples. The analysed material was cDNA or gDNA that came from T cells, B-cell-depleted T cells, or PBMCs.

This clone was seen only once. The V gene's germline CDR1 is SGHNT and CDR2 YENEEA. Trimming stripped 5 bases from V and 6 bases from J, with 20 bases between. This CDR3 has 15 amino acids. Authors' data handling: Amplification of reference gene primers was used by the study to estimate nucleated cell counts. The repertoire was sequenced with immunoSEQ multiplex PCR; TCRdb's copy has only in-frame clones and lacks some. That table supplies the V and J calls and clone size; D and trimming were determined from the DNA. The data show roughly 290,000 clones, 80% to 90% seen once. The rearrangement links TRBV11-3 to TRBJ2-7; TRBD2 might be the D (5 bases). The source material was peripheral blood. This TCR was sampled from a woman aged 45-65 years who had recovered from COVID-19. The CDR3 spells CASSPLASRSGEQYF. In DNA form, the CDR3 reads TGTGCCAGCAGCCCCTTAGCGTCGAGAAGTGGCGAGCAGTACTTC.